This TCR beta chain was captured by sequencing in a study of CD8+CD57+ T cells in acquired aplastic anemia. Whole-study context: CD4+ and CD8+ cells, once sorted, gave DNA averaging around 3.2 ug. Study-level points and caveats: Patients and healthy controls showed no significant CD8+ Simpson's diversity difference.

This CDR3 comprises 15 residues. Trimming stripped 6 bases from V and 2 bases from J, with 16 bases between. Germline CDR1 is LNHDA and CDR2 is SQIVND (reference sequence). TCR beta VDJ and CDR3 were profiled, and genomic DNA was the template. TCRdb independently ran MiXCR on the reads; one entry per CDR3 protein. This table has some 180,000 distinct CDR3 sequences, 40% to 50% appearing once. This clonotype was seen many times. The target antigen is unknown. The J gene is TRBJ1-2, the V gene TRBV19; D is unclear. Sequencing used sorted CD4+, CD8+, or CD8+CD57+ T cells (not recorded which) from PBMCs. The sequence derives from a human donor in good health. The CDR3, as DNA: TGTGCCAGTAGGGAACGTCACACGAAAAACTATGGCTACACCTTC. Translating gives CASRERHTKNYGYTF.